This T cell receptor beta chain stems from a study of CD8 T cells in ankylosing spondylitis. The study's findings and limits: There was a TCR beta motif, made of fewer than 10 highly homologous variants, that appeared characteristic of ankylosing spondylitis blood.

TCRdb itself ran the 5' RACE reads through MiXCR, one entry per CDR3 protein. The table shows about 700,000 distinct CDR3 sequences, with under 20% occurring only once. This clonotype was seen only a few times. Its specificity is unknown. V was pared by 2 bases and J by 10 bases, with 15 bases of the junction left unmatched. Germline V gene lookup returns CDR1 MNHEY and CDR2 SVGAGI. CDR3 length equals 17 residues. Material for sequencing was blood, either unsorted or a sorted T cell fraction (not recorded which). The sequence was obtained from a male donor with ankylosing spondylitis. This chain connects TRBV6-5 to TRBJ2-1; TRBD2 matches at 9 bases. In nucleotides, the CDR3 is TGTGCCAGCAGTTACAGTTGGCTAGCGGGATCCCGAGGCGAGCAGTTCTTC. Its protein product is CASSYSWLAGSRGEQFF.